Below, 30 T cell receptor beta chains from the same sample are listed, as sequenced in a study of shared clonotypes between healthy human individuals (dated by TCRdb to about 2020). CD8 naive samples were CD45RO-negative cells positively selected for CCR7, giving a CD45RA+CCR7+ population that excluded TemRA cells. Library preparation used the immunoSEQ multiplex PCR assay. TCRdb holds this immuneACCESS table with in-frame rearrangements only. Some clones are missing; in checked studies, unresolved V genes explain under half, and the rest has no known cause. The sample table lists more than 500,000 clones, 85% to 95% of them with a count of one. The ten largest make up approximately 0.11% of the sample. Material for sequencing was naive CD8+ T cells sorted from blood. In the paper's terms, the cell subset or site label means: CD45RA+CCR7+. These receptors all stem from a woman aged 25 to 45 in good health.

This sequence joins TRBV4-1 and TRBJ1-5; D is perhaps TRBD1 (5 bases). The V end was cut by 3 bases, the J end by 2 bases, with 14 bases between. Germline CDR1 reads MGHRA; CDR2 reads YSYEKL. The CDR3 is 16 amino acids. CDR3 nucleotide sequence: TGCGCCAGCAGCCAGGGCACAGGTCGAGGCAATCAGCCCCAGCATTTT. Its translation: CASSQGTGRGNQPQHF.

V gene TRBV28 combines with J gene TRBJ2-7; 8 bases agree with TRBD2. J lost 7 bases, V lost 4 bases, and 9 bases had no gene match. The germline V gene encodes CDR1 MDHEN and CDR2 SYDVKM. CDR3 length: 14 amino acids. CDR3 sequence: CASSSRGGSREQYF. CDR3 DNA sequence: TGTGCCAGCAGTTCCCGGGGGGGGTCAAGGGAGCAGTACTTC.

V and J are TRBV14 and TRBJ2-7, with D perhaps TRBD2 (5 bases). With 4 bases removed from V and 0 bases from J, the gap between germline ends came to 13 bases. The CDR3 consists of 15 residues. CDR1 and CDR2 (germline): SGHDN, FVKESK. The CDR3 DNA sequence: TGTGCCAGCAGCCCAAGCGGTCCAAGCTCCTACGAGCAGTACTTC. Protein: CASSPSGPSSYEQYF.

This chain links TRBV5-1 with TRBJ2-7, with TRBD1 as a possible D gene (6 bases). V was cut by 5 bases and J by 0 bases, with 12 bases left in between. CDR3 length: 14 amino acids. Germline CDR1 SGHRS, CDR2 YFSETQ. CDR3 bases: TGCGCCAGCAGTGTTACAGGGTACTCCTACGAGCAGTACTTC. Translated: CASSVTGYSYEQYF. The full variable domain, in which reference TRBV5-1 and TRBJ2-7 provide the parts outside the CDR3, is KAGVTQTPRYLIKTRGQQVTLSCSPISGHRSVSWYQQTPGQGLQFLFEYFSETQRNKGNFPGRFSGRQFSNSRSEMNVSTLELGDSALYLCASSVTGYSYEQYFGPGTRLTVT.

The CDR3 DNA reads as TGCAGTGCTGGGGACAGCTACGAGCAGTACTTC. This codes for CSAGDSYEQYF. This chain links TRBV20-1 with TRBJ2-7, with 7 bases identical to TRBD1. Germline V gene lookup returns CDR1 DFQATT and CDR2 SNEGSKA (reference sequence). The CDR3 spans 11 residues. V was pared by 5 bases and J by 3 bases, with 1 base of the junction left unmatched.

V gene TRBV5-5 combines with J gene TRBJ1-2; D is unclear. The V and J ends lost 4 bases and 5 bases respectively, with 12 bases between them. The CDR3 is 13 residues long. Germline V lookup: CDR1 SGHKS, CDR2 YYEKEE (reference sequence). The CDR3 is CASSDTGDYGYTF. The CDR3 nucleotides read TGTGCCAGCAGCGACACGGGTGATTATGGCTACACCTTC.

The chain recombines TRBV15 with TRBJ2-6, with D perhaps matching TRBD1 (5 bases). Germline lookup yields CDR1 LNHNV and CDR2 YYDKDF (reference sequence). V lost 4 bases to trimming and J lost 0 bases, with 16 bases between them. The CDR3 covers 18 residues. The CDR3, as DNA: TGTGCCACCAGCACCTCACAGGTACGAATCTCTGGGGCCAACGTCCTGACTTTC. Translation: CATSTSQVRISGANVLTF.

The gene calls are TRBV9 and TRBJ2-7; no clear D. The V gene's germline CDR1 is SGDLS and CDR2 YYNGEE. V was cut by 0 bases and J by 3 bases, with 10 bases left in between. The CDR3 covers 14 residues. The CDR3 sequence is CASSVVSGGYEQYF. CDR3 bases: TGTGCCAGCAGCGTAGTTTCTGGTGGCTACGAGCAGTACTTC.

The chain recombines TRBV5-1 with TRBJ2-7; the D call may be TRBD1 or TRBD2 (5 bases each). V gave up 4 bases and J gave up 6 bases, with 14 bases separating them. The CDR3 contains 13 residues. The V gene's germline CDR1 is SGHRS and CDR2 YFSETQ. The CDR3 bases are TGCGCCAGCAGCCTCCCGGGACGCCGCGAGCAGTACTTC. It codes for CASSLPGRREQYF.

This clone showed up just once. The V call is TRBV11-2, the J call TRBJ1-2; D gene unclear. Germline CDR1 is SGHAT and CDR2 is FQNNGV. V was shortened by 0 bases and J by 5 bases, with 19 bases between the two germline ends. The length of the CDR3 is 17 residues. In DNA form, the CDR3 reads TGTGCCAGCAGCTTAGAGCTATCTCGCGGGCTGGGATATGGCTACACCTTC. It translates to CASSLELSRGLGYGYTF.

In regard to this clone: Sequence at one end of the junction differs from germline and may be a read error. The genes are TRBV29-1 and TRBJ2-4, with 7 bases matching TRBD2. Germline CDR1 and CDR2: SQVTM and ANQGSEA. The CDR3 runs 11 residues. This CDR3 reads CSVVSSGTTHF. The CDR3 nucleotides read TGCAGCGTTGTCAGTTCAGGGACTACCCATTTC. Combining the CDR3 with reference TRBV29-1 and TRBJ2-4 gives the whole variable domain SAVISQKPSRDICQRGTSLTIQCQVDSQVTMMFWYRQQPGQSLTLIATANQGSEATYESGFVIDKFPISRPNLTFSTLTVSNMSPEDSSIYLCSVVSSGTTHFGAGTRLSVL.

The chain couples TRBV27 to TRBJ2-7, with 7 nucleotides matching TRBD2. The V and J ends lost 5 bases and 5 bases, in that order; junction bases with no gene match: 18. The germline CDR1 and CDR2 sequences are MNHEY and SMNVEV (reference sequence). The length of the CDR3 is 17 residues. The CDR3 DNA reads as TGTGCCAGCAGTCGTCTTGGGGGGGAGGGCCTTAGCCACGAGCAGTACTTC. It is translated as CASSRLGGEGLSHEQYF.

The genes are TRBV7-6 and TRBJ2-7, with D possibly being TRBD1 (6 bases). Germline values: CDR1 SGHVS, CDR2 FNYEAQ. The CDR3 loop spans 15 amino acids. Trimming removed 5 bases at V and 0 bases at J, with 14 bases between. CDR3 bases: TGTGCCAGCAGCCATGGACAGTCGACCTCCTACGAGCAGTACTTC. This translates into CASSHGQSTSYEQYF.

V and J are TRBV2 and TRBJ2-1; perhaps TRBD2 as D (6 bases). The CDR3 covers 15 residues. The germline gives CDR1 SNHLY, CDR2 FYNNEI. With 1 base removed from V and 0 bases from J, the gap between germline ends came to 7 bases. Written as DNA, the CDR3 is TGTGCCAGCAGTGAAGGACTAGTCTCCTACAATGAGCAGTTCTTC. Protein sequence: CASSEGLVSYNEQFF.

The CDR3 loop reads CATAGTDNYGYTF. CDR3 in DNA: TGTGCCACCGCCGGGACAGATAACTATGGCTACACCTTC. V gene TRBV15 combines with J gene TRBJ1-2; 7 positions agree with TRBD1. V gave up 8 bases and J gave up 1 base; unmatched junction bases: 4. The CDR3 length is 13 residues. CDR1 is LNHNV and CDR2 is YYDKDF in the germline V gene (reference sequence).

The chain uses TRBV5-1 and TRBJ2-5; D might be TRBD1 or TRBD2, each matching 6 bases. The germline V and J ends were trimmed by 3 bases and 5 bases, with 17 bases remaining between them. CDR1 and CDR2 from the germline V gene are SGHRS and YFSETQ. CDR3 length: 15 residues. The CDR3 DNA follows: TGCGCCAGCAGCTATTGGGGGGCGGGGATGGAGACCCAGTACTTC. It translates to CASSYWGAGMETQYF.

The V gene is TRBV14, the J gene TRBJ1-4; no definite D call. The CDR3 has 13 amino acids. Germline CDR1 SGHDN, CDR2 FVKESK. Deletions cut 1 base from V and 6 bases from J, with 6 bases between. DNA of the CDR3: TGTGCCAGCAGCCAAGGAAGGGATGAAAAACTGTTTTTT. Its protein is CASSQGRDEKLFF.

V gene TRBV11-2 combines with J gene TRBJ2-3, with D perhaps assigned TRBD1 or TRBD2 (5 bases each). Germline V CDR1 and CDR2: SGHAT, FQNNGV. CDR3 length equals 15 residues. Trimming took off 1 base at V and 4 bases at J, with 12 bases between the two ends. CDR3 sequence reads: CASSLGIQGPDTQYF. In DNA form, the CDR3 reads TGTGCCAGCAGCTTAGGCATTCAGGGACCAGATACGCAGTATTTT.

The chain carries TRBV29-1 and TRBJ1-1, with D unresolved. V shed 5 bases and J shed 3 bases, with 16 bases lying between them. Germline-derived CDR1 and CDR2 are SQVTM and ANQGSEA. The CDR3 is made up of 14 amino acids. The CDR3, as DNA: TGCAGCGTTTTGGAAGGAGGATTGGACACTGAAGCTTTCTTT. Encoded protein: CSVLEGGLDTEAFF. Drawing the rest from reference TRBV29-1 and TRBJ1-1, the complete variable domain is SAVISQKPSRDICQRGTSLTIQCQVDSQVTMMFWYRQQPGQSLTLIATANQGSEATYESGFVIDKFPISRPNLTFSTLTVSNMSPEDSSIYLCSVLEGGLDTEAFFGQGTRLTVV.

V gene TRBV19 combines with J gene TRBJ2-7; D possibly corresponds to TRBD2 (6 bases). Germline assignment: CDR1 LNHDA and CDR2 SQIVND (reference sequence). The CDR3 extends over 14 amino acids. Trimming took 6 bases from V and 4 from J, leaving 16 bases between them. CDR3 sequence: CASSHRGRIYEQYF. The CDR3 DNA sequence: TGTGCCAGTAGCCACCGAGGGAGGATATACGAGCAGTACTTC. Supplemented by reference TRBV19 and TRBJ2-7, the full variable domain reads DGGITQSPKYLFRKEGQNVTLSCEQNLNHDAMYWYRQDPGQGLRLIYYSQIVNDFQKGDIAEGYSVSREKKESFPLTVTSAQKNPTAFYLCASSHRGRIYEQYFGPGTRLTVT.

The J gene is TRBJ2-1, the V gene TRBV5-4, with a tentative D call TRBD2 (5 bases). The germline V and J ends were trimmed by 4 bases and 7 bases, with 18 bases remaining between them. Germline lookup yields CDR1 SGHNT and CDR2 YYREEE (reference sequence). The CDR3 has 15 residues. DNA of the CDR3: TGTGCCAGCAGCCCCGTTGACGGACTTCTTAATGAGCAGTTCTTC. Translating it yields CASSPVDGLLNEQFF.

The CDR3, as DNA: TGTGCCAGCAGCTTCGGGACAGGGGGCACAGATACGCAGTATTTT. It yields the protein CASSFGTGGTDTQYF. The chain has TRBV11-2 and TRBJ2-3, with 10 nucleotides matching TRBD1. Unmatched junction bases numbered 1, after V lost 3 bases and J lost 1 base. CDR1 and CDR2 from the germline V gene are SGHAT and FQNNGV. The CDR3 has 15 amino acids.

The chain couples TRBV28 to TRBJ2-7, with D uncertain. Germline V lookup: CDR1 MDHEN, CDR2 SYDVKM. This CDR3 is 14 amino acids long. Deletions cut 5 bases from V and 6 bases from J, with 17 bases between. The CDR3 region is CASSMPDGPFEQYF. DNA of the CDR3: TGTGCCAGCAGTATGCCCGACGGCCCCTTCGAGCAGTACTTC.

The chain links TRBV7-9 to TRBJ2-7; D is ambiguous. The CDR3 totals 13 residues. V lost 2 bases to trimming and J lost 7 bases, with 12 bases between them. Germline-derived CDR1 and CDR2 are SEHNR and FQNEAQ (reference sequence). CDR3: CASSLTVDWEQYF. CDR3 sequence (DNA): TGTGCCAGCAGCTTAACGGTGGATTGGGAGCAGTACTTC.

This clone was recorded once. The V gene is TRBV9, the J gene TRBJ2-2; D call uncertain. V was trimmed by 3 bases and J by 4 bases, leaving 13 bases between them. CDR1 is SGDLS and CDR2 is YYNGEE in the germline V gene. The CDR3 runs 15 residues. The CDR3 loop is CASSGSTRPTGELFF. The DNA of the CDR3 is TGTGCCAGCAGCGGTTCGACTCGTCCCACCGGGGAGCTGTTTTTT. Filled out from reference TRBV9 and TRBJ2-2, the complete variable domain reads DSGVTQTPKHLITATGQRVTLRCSPRSGDLSVYWYQQSLDQGLQFLIQYYNGEERAKGNILERFSAQQFPDLHSELNLSSLELGDSALYFCASSGSTRPTGELFFGEGSRLTVL.

The chain combines TRBV1 with TRBJ2-1; the table calls TRBD2, which could not be checked here. TRBV1 is termed a pseudogene. The CDR3 is 17 residues long. The CDR3 bases are TGCACCAGCAGCCAAGTTTTTCCGGGAGGGCCCTACAATGAGCAGTTCTTC. Translation: CTSSQVFPGGPYNEQFF.

This clone was recorded only once. The chain links TRBV27 to TRBJ2-1; 10 bases are a match to TRBD2. With 3 bases clipped from V and 3 bases from J, the junction kept 2 bases outside the gene matches. The CDR3 extends over 15 amino acids. In germline, CDR1 is MNHEY, CDR2 SMNVEV (reference sequence). CDR3 DNA sequence: TGTGCCAGCAGTTTTATAGCGGGAGGCTACAATGAGCAGTTCTTC. As protein: CASSFIAGGYNEQFF.

The genes are TRBV4-1 and TRBJ2-5; 12 bases match TRBD1. The CDR3 spans 16 residues. Germline V gene lookup returns CDR1 MGHRA and CDR2 YSYEKL. Losses at the gene ends were 3 bases for V and 4 bases for J; bases not matched to a gene: 6. The DNA of the CDR3 is TGCGCCAGCAGCCACCGGGACAGGGGGCTGGGAGAGACCCAGTACTTC. Protein sequence: CASSHRDRGLGETQYF.

This sequence joins TRBV19 and TRBJ2-1; TRBD1 matches 7 bases. CDR1 LNHDA and CDR2 SQIVND come from the germline V gene (reference sequence). The CDR3 spans 15 residues. Trimming cost V 1 base and J 4 bases; bases outside gene matches: 4. The CDR3 DNA reads as TGTGCCAGTAGTATAGGACAGGGCCTTTACAATGAGCAGTTCTTC. Protein sequence: CASSIGQGLYNEQFF. Full variable domain (rest looked up from reference TRBV19 and TRBJ2-1): DGGITQSPKYLFRKEGQNVTLSCEQNLNHDAMYWYRQDPGQGLRLIYYSQIVNDFQKGDIAEGYSVSREKKESFPLTVTSAQKNPTAFYLCASSIGQGLYNEQFFGPGTRLTVL.

For this clone: This sample also contains other DNA sequences that code for the same CDR3. The rearrangement joins TRBV7-9 to TRBJ2-1; the match to TRBD2 covers 14 bases. V dropped 5 bases and J dropped 7; count of bases not matched to a gene: 4. CDR3 size: 15 residues. The V gene's germline CDR1 is SEHNR and CDR2 FQNEAQ (reference sequence). CDR3 protein: CASSPGLAGANEQFF. The CDR3 coding sequence is TGTGCCAGCAGCCCGGGACTAGCGGGGGCTAATGAGCAGTTCTTC.